This note documents a single T cell receptor beta chain sequence. The antigen remains unidentified. Treatment reported: oral pan-JAK inhibitor, 5-10 mg twice daily. Alopecia areata patients provided lesional scalp punch biopsies and peripheral blood. This entry comes from a study of CD8+ T cells in alopecia areata. Background on the study: Dosing with tofacitinib proceeded for 6 to 18 months, followed by 6 months off drug. Findings and limits, study-wide: Having one nonresponder leaves uncertain how baseline CD8+ expansion relates to response.

RNA was isolated and reverse transcribed to cDNA, the sequencing template. The assay was immunoSEQ multiplex PCR, and TCRdb's table has in-frame clones only and misses some. The sample contains about 180,000 clones, approximately 59% of which appear only once. The sequencing used CD4+ T cells sorted from blood, collected around week 55, from a patient treated with tofacitinib. The TCR originated in a human donor with alopecia areata.

CDR3 amino acids: CSVEDPASGGYEQYF. CDR3 nucleotide sequence: TGCAGCGTTGAAGATCCTGCTAGCGGGGGGTACGAGCAGTACTTC. V is TRBV29-1 and J is TRBJ2-7; 11 bases align to TRBD2. Germline CDR1 and CDR2: SQVTM and ANQGSEA. The CDR3 is 15 amino acids. Losses at the gene ends were 0 bases for V and 4 bases for J; bases not matched to a gene: 5.